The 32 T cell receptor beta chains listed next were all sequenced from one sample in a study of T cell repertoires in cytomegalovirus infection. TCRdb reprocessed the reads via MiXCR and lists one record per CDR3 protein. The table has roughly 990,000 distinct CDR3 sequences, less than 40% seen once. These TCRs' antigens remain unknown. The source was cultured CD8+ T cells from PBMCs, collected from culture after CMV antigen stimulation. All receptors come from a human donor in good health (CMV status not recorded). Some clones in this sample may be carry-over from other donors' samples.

The CDR3 nucleotides are TGTGCCAGCAGCAGGGACAGGGGGCTTGCCGAGCAGTACGTC. It yields the protein CASSRDRGLAEQYV. V gene TRBV7-6 combines with J gene TRBJ2-7, with 12 nucleotides matching TRBD1. Germline V gene data show CDR1 as SGHVS and CDR2 as FNYEAQ. The V gene end was trimmed by 5 bases and the J gene end by 6 bases; junction bases not matched to a gene: 5. This CDR3 has 14 residues.

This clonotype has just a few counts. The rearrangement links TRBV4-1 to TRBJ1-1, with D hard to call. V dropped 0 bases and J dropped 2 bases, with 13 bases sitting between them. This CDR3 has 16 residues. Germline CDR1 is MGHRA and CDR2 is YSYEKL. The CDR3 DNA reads TGCGCCAGCAGCCAAGACCAGTCCTCTCCTAACACTGAAGCTTTCTTT. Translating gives CASSQDQSSPNTEAFF.

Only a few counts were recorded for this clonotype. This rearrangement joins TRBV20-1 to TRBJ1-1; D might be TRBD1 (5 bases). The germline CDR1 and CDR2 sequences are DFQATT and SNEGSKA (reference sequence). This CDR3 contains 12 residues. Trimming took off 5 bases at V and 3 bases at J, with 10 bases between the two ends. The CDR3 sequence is CSAPGGYTEAFF. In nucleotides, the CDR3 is TGCAGTGCTCCCGGGGGGTACACTGAAGCTTTCTTT.

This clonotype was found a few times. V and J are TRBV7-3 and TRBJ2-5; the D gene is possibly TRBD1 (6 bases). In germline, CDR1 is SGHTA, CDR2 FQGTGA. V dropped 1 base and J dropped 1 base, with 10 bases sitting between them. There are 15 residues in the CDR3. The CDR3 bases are TGTGCCAGCAGCTTAATTAACAGGGTCCAAGAGACCCAGTACTTC. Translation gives CASSLINRVQETQYF.

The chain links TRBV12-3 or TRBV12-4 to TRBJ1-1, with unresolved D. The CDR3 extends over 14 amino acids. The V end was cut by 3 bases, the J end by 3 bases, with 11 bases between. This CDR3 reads CASSFTGTHTEAFF. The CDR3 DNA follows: TGTGCCAGCAGTTTCACGGGAACGCACACTGAAGCTTTCTTT.

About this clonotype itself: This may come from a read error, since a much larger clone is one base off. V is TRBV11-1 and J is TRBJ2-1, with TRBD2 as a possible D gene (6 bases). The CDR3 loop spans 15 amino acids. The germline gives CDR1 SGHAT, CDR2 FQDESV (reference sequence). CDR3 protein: CANSFMEGTYNEQFF. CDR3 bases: TGTGCCAACAGCTTCATGGAGGGAACGTACAATGAGCAGTTCTTC.

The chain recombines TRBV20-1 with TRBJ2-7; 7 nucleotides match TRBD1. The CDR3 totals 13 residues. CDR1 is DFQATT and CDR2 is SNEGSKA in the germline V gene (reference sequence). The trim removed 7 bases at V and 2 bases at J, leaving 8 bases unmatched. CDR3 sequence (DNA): TGCAGTGTTATACAGGGGACCCCCTACGAGCAGTACTTC. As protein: CSVIQGTPYEQYF.

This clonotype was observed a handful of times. Here the CDR3 reads CASSYGLATGPTSIQYF. The CDR3 DNA reads as TGTGCCAGCAGTTACGGTCTCGCGACAGGGCCGACGAGCATTCAGTACTTC. The rearrangement links TRBV6-2 or TRBV6-3 to TRBJ2-4; 7 bases are shared with TRBD1. The ends lost 2 bases at V and 9 bases at J; junction bases unmatched: 16. Per the germline V gene, CDR1 is MNHEY and CDR2 is SVGEGT. The CDR3 consists of 17 residues.

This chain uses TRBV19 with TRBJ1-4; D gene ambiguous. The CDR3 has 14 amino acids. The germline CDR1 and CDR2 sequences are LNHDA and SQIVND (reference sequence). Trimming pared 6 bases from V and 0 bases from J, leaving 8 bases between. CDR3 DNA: TGTGCCAGTAGCACTATTGCAACTAATGAAAAACTGTTTTTT. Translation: CASSTIATNEKLFF.

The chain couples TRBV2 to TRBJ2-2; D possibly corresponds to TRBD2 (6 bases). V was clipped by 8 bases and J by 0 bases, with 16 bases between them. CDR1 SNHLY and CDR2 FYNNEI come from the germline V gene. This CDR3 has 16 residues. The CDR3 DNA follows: TGTGCCAGCCTCCTCCTGGCGGGGTCGAACACCGGGGAGCTGTTTTTT. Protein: CASLLLAGSNTGELFF.

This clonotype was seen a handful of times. CDR3 DNA sequence: TGTGCCAGCAGCTTCGTCGACGACGAGCAGTACTTC. Amino acid sequence: CASSFVDDEQYF. V and J are TRBV7-3 and TRBJ2-7; no reliable D call. V lost 3 bases, J lost 5 bases, and 8 bases lay in between. Germline values: CDR1 SGHTA, CDR2 FQGTGA. The CDR3 runs to 12 residues. Drawing the rest from reference TRBV7-3 and TRBJ2-7, the complete variable domain is GAGVSQTPSNKVTEKGKYVELRCDPISGHTALYWYRQSLGQGPEFLIYFQGTGAADDSGLPNDRFFAVRPEGSVSTLKIQRTERGDSAVYLCASSFVDDEQYFGPGTRLTVT.

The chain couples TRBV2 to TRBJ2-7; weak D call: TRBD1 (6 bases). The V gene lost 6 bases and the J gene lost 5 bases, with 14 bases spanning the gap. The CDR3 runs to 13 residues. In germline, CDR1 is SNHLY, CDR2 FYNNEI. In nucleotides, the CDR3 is TGTGCCAGCAGCAGGGGTATCAGCCACGAGCAGTACTTC. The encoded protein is CASSRGISHEQYF.

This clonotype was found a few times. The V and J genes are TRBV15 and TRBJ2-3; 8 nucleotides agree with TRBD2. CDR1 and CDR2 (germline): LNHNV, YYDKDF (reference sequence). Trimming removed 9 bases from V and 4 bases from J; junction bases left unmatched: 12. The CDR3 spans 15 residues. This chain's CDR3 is CATSEDGGASDTQYF. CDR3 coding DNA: TGTGCCACGTCCGAGGACGGGGGGGCGTCAGATACGCAGTATTTT.

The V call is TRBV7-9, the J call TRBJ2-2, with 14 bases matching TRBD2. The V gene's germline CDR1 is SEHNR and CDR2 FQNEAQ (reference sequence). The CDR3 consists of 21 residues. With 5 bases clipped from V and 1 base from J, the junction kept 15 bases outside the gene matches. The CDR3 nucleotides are TGTGCCAGCAGCCCCAGTCCGGGGACTAGCGGGGGAGGAGTGAACACCGGGGAGCTGTTTTTT. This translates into CASSPSPGTSGGGVNTGELFF.

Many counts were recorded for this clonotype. CDR3 DNA sequence: TGCGCCAGCAGCCAAGACAGGGGAGGGACTGAAGCTTTCTTT. It is translated as CASSQDRGGTEAFF. The rearrangement joins TRBV4-3 to TRBJ1-1; TRBD1 is a possible D gene (6 bases). The germline CDR1 and CDR2 sequences are LGHNA and YSLEER. This CDR3 has 14 residues. V was shortened by 0 bases and J by 5 bases, with 10 bases between the two germline ends.

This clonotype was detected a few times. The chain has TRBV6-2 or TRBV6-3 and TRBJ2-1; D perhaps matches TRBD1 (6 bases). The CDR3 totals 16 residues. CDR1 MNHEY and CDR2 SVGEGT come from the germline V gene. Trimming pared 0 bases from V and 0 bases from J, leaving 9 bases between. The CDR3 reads CASSYSRGGSYNEQFF. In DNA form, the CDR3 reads TGTGCCAGCAGTTACTCCAGAGGGGGCTCCTACAATGAGCAGTTCTTC.

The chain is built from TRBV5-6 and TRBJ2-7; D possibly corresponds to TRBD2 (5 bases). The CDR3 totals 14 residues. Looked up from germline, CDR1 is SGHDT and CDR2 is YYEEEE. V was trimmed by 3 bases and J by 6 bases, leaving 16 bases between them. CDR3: CASSSGVGLGEQYV. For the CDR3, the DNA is TGTGCCAGCAGCTCCGGGGTCGGTTTGGGCGAGCAGTACGTC.

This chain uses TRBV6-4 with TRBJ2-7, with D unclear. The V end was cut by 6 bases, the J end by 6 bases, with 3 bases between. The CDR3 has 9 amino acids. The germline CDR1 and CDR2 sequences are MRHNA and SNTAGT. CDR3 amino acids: CASRGEQYV. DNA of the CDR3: TGTGCCAGCAGGGGCGAGCAGTACGTC.

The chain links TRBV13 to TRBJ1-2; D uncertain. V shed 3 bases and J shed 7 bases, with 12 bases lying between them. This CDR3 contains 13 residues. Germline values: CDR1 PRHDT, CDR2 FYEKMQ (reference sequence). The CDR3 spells CASSFEGYSGYTF. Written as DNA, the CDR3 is TGTGCCAGCAGCTTTGAAGGGTACAGTGGCTACACCTTC.

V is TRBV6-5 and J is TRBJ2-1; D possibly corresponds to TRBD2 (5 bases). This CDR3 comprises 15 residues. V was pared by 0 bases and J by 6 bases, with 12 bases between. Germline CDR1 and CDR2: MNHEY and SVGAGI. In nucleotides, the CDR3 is TGTGCCAGCAGTTACTCGAGCGGAGGAACCAATGAGCAGTTCTTC. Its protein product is CASSYSSGGTNEQFF.

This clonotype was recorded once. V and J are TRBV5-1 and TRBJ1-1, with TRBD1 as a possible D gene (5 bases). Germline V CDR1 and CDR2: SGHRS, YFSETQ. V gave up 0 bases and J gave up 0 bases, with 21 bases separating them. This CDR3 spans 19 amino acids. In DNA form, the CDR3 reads TGCGCCAGCAGCTTGGCGGGGGGAGGGGCGGGAGGGGTGAACACTGAAGCTTTCTTT. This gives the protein CASSLAGGGAGGVNTEAFF.

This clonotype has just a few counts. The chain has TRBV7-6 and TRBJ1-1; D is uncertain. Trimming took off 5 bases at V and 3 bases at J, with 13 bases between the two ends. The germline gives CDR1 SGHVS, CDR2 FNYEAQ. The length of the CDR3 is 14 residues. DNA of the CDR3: TGTGCCAGCAGCACACGTGGACGGGACACTGAAGCTTTCTTT. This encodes CASSTRGRDTEAFF.

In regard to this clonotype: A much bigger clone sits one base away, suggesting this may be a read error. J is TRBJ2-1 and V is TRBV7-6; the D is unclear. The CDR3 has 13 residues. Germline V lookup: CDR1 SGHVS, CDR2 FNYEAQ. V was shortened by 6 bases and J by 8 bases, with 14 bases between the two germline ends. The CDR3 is CASRRDFPDEQFF. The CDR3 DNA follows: TGTGCCAGCAGAAGAGACTTTCCCGATGAGCAGTTCTTC. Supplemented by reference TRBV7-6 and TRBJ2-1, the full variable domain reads GAGVSQSPRYKVTKRGQDVALRCDPISGHVSLYWYRQALGQGPEFLTYFNYEAQQDKSGLPNDRFSAERPEGSISTLTIQRTEQRDSAMYRCASRRDFPDEQFFGPGTRLTVL.

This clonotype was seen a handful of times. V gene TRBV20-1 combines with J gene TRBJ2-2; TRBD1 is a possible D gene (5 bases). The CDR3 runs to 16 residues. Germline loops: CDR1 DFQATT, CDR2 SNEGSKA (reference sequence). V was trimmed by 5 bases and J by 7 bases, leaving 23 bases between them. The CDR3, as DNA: TGCAGTGCTCCGCACGTTACCCCTGGGGCTGGCGGGGAGCTGTTTTTT. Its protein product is CSAPHVTPGAGGELFF.

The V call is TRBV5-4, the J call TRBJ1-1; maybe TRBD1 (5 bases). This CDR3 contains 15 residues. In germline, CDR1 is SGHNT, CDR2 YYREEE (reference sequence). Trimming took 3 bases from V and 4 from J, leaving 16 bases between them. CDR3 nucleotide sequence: TGTGCCAGCAGCTGGAAAGGGACGGCGGGCACTGAAGCTTTCTTT. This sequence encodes CASSWKGTAGTEAFF.

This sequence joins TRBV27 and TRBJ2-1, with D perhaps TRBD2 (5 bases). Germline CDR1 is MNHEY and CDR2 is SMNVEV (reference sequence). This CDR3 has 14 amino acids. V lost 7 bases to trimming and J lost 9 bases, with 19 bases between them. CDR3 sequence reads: CASTPLSGAGEQFF. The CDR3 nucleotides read TGTGCCAGCACCCCTCTCAGCGGCGCCGGTGAGCAGTTCTTC.

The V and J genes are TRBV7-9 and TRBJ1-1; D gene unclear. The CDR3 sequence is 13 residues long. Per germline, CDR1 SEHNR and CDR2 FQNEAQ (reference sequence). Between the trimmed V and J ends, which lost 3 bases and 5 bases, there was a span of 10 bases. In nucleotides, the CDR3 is TGTGCCAGCAGCTTTAGAGAGAGGACTGAAGCTTTCTTT. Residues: CASSFRERTEAFF.

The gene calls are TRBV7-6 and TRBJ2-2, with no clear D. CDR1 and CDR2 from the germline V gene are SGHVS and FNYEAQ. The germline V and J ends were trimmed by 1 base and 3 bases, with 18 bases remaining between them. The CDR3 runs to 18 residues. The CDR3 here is CASSLVVSIIADTGELFF. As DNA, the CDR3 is TGTGCCAGCAGCTTAGTAGTCAGCATAATCGCGGACACCGGGGAGCTGTTTTTT.

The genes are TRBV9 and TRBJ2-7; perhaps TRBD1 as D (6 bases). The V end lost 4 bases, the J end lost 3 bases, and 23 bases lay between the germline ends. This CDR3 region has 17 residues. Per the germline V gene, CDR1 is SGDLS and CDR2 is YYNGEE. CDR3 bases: TGTGCCAGCAGCTCCCCGGATTCCAGCAGGGGCATCTACGAGCAGTACGTC. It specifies CASSSPDSSRGIYEQYV.

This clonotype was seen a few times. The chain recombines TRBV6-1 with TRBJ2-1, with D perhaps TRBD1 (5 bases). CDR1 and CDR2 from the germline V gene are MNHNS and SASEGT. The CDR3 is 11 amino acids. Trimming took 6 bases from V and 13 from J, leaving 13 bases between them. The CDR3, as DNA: TGTGCCAGCAGAACAGGACACATTCAGTTCTTC. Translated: CASRTGHIQFF.

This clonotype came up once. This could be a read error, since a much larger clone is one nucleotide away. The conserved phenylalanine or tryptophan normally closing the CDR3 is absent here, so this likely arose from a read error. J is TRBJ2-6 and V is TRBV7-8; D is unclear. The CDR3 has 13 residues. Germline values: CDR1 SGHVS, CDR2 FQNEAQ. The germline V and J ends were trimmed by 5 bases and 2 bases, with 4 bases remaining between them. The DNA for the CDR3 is TGTGCCAGCAGCGCTACTGGGGCCAACGTCCTGACTTTA. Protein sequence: CASSATGANVLTL.

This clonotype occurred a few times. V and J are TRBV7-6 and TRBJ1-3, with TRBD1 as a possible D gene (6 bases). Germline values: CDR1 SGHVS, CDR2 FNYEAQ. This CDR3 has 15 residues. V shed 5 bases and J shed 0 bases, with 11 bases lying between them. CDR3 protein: CASSRQGSSGNTIYF. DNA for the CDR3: TGTGCCAGCAGCCGGCAGGGGTCCTCTGGAAACACCATATATTTT.